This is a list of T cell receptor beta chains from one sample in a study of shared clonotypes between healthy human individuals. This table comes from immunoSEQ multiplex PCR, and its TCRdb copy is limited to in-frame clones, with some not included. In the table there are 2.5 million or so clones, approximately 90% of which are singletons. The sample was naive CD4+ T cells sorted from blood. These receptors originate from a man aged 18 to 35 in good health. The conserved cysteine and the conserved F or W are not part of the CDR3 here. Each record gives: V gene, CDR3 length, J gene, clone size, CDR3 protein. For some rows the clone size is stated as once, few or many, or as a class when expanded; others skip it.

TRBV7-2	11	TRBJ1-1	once	ASSSGGRTEAF
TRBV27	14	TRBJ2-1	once	ASSLTMGGRWGEQF
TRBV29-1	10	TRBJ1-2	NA	SVGGLNYGYT
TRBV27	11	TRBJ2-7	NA	ASMSGNAYEQY
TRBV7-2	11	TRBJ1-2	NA	ASSSQANYGYT
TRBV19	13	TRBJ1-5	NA	ASSPSDRSNQPQH
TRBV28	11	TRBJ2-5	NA	ASSRWYQETQY
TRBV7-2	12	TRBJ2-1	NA	ASSLLGGSVSPF
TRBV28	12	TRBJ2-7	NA	ASSERQVSYEQY
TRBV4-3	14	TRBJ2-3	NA	ASSQDDKPRTDTQY
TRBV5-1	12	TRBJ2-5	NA	ASSLEGGRETQY
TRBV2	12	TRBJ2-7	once	ASSLQGPSYEQY
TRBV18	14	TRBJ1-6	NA	ASSPSIGAGNSPLH
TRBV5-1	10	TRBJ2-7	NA	ASSTGTYEQY
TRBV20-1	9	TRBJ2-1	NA	SARDTREQF
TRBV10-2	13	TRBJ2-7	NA	ASSSERGGTYEQY
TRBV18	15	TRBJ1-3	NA	ASSPLYAQGDVNTIY